The TCR beta chain under discussion was sequenced for a study of T cells after yellow fever vaccination. About the study: The fractions with low cell numbers were processed using SMART-Seq v4 Ultra Low Input.

TCRdb reanalysed the 5' RACE reads using MiXCR and keeps one entry per CDR3 protein. Among hundreds of thousands of distinct CDR3 sequences listed, roughly an eighth were seen once. The CDR3 sequence is 16 residues long. V lost 3 bases to trimming and J lost 0 bases, with 11 bases between them. Germline CDR1 is SGHTA and CDR2 is FQGNSA. Study-level points and caveats: Abundant contaminating clonotypes from the bulk population could appear in FACS-sorted repertoires. Secondary responses were weaker yet peaked faster, day 5 versus 15. Clonotypes found in both CD4 and CD8 compartments made up a small share.

This clonotype was counted many times. Its antigen is as yet unknown. The rearrangement links TRBV7-2 to TRBJ2-2, with D possibly being TRBD2 (5 bases). This sequence was found in a man aged 25-45 years who received the YFV17D yellow fever vaccine. Here the sequenced sample was PBMCs, taken on the day of the yellow fever booster vaccination. The CDR3 nucleotides read TGTGCCAGCAGCTTGGAGAGGGTTGCGAACACCGGGGAGCTGTTTTTT. It translates to CASSLERVANTGELFF. Together with reference TRBV7-2 and TRBJ2-2, the CDR3 gives the full variable domain: GAGVSQSPSNKVTEKGKDVELRCDPISGHTALYWYRQSLGQGLEFLIYFQGNSAPDKSGLPSDRFSAERTGGSVSTLTIQRTQQEDSAVYLCASSLERVANTGELFFGEGSRLTVL.